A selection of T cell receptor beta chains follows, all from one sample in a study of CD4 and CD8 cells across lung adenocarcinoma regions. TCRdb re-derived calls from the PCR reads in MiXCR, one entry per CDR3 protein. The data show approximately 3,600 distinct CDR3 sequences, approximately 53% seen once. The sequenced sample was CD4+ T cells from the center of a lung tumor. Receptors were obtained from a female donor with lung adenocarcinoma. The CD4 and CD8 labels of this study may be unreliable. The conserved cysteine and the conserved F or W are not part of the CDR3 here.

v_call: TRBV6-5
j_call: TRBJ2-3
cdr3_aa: ASGWGGSDTETQY

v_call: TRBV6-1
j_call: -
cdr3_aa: ASSEAGSDEQY

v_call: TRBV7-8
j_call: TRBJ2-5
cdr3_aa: ASSLVLAEETQY

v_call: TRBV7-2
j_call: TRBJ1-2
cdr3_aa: ASSLGPGRGYT

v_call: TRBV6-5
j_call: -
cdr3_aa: ASSYSGGGLQTQY

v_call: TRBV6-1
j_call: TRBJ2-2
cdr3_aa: AAITGALF

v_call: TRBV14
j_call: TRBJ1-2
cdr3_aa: ASSQVGARGYT

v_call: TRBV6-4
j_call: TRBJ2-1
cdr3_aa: ASSEEAGALDEQF

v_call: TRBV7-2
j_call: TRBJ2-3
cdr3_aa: ASSLLGGDSTDTQY

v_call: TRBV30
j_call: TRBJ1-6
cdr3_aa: AWSTTGGNSPLH

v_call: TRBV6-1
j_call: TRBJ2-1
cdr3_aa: ASSVPAQY

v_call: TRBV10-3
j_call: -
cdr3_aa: ALGDRAGSTGAQY

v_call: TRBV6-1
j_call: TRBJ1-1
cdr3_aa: ASSEGSSNRPEAF

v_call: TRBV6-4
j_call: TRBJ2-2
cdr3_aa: ASSDSAGQETGELF

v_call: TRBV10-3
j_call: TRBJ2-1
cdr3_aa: AIGADGTYNEQF

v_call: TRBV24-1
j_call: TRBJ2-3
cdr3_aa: ATSAGLADTDTQY

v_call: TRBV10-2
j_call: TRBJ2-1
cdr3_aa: ASSEWARHEQF

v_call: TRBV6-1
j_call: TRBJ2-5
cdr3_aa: ASSENWGQGGETQY

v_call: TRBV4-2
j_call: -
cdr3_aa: ASSQEGTSPTHEQY

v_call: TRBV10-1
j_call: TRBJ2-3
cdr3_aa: ATELEGKNMQY

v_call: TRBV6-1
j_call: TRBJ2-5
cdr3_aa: ASSEGGHGGRDQETQY

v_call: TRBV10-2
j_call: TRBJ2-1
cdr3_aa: ASNRLAGVFNEQF

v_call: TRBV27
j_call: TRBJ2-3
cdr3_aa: ASRQRVGLTDTQY

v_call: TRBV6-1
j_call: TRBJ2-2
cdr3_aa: ASSVTDTGELF

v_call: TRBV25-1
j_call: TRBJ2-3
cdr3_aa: AGGTWGGARETQY

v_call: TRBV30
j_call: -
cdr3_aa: GGRRARNEQF

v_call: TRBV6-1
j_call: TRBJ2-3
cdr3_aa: ASSEKVGSSDTQY

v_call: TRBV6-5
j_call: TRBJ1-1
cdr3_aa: ASSYSGQGVWNTEAF

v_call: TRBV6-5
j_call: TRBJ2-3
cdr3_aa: ASSSTGLAGGRRTDTQY

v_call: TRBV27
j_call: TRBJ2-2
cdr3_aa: ASSDGWTGELF

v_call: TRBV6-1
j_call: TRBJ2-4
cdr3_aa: ASSEQGASIQY

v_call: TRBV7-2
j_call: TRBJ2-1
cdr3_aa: ASSLRREGEQF

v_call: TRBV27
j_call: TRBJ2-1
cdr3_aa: ASSLSVTDGEQF

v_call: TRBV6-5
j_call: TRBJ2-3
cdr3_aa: ASSYQSGTSTDTQY

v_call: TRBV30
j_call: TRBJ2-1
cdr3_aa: AYLAYNEQF

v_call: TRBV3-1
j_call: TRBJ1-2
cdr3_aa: ASSQAGSNYGYT

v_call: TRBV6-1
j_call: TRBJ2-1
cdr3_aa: ASSRQAPYNEQF

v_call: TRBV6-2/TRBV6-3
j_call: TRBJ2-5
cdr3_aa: ASSYSAGEQY

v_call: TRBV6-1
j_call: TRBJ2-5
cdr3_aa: ASSEVRWETQY

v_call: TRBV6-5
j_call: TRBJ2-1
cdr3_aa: ASSSERGGLGNEQF

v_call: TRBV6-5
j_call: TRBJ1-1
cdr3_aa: ASSYSAVRRNTEAF